The clone carrying this T cell receptor (beta chain) was counted ten times or more. What it binds is not known. V was trimmed by 7 bases and J by 3 bases, leaving 12 bases between them. The CDR3 contains 12 residues. Per germline, CDR1 SQVTM and CDR2 ANQGSEA. The record originates from a study of T cells in Graves' hyperthyroidism and ophthalmopathy. Researchers amplified the TCR beta CDR3 regions from RNA transcripts. The primer set for the first-round RT-PCR of the TCR CDR3 was HTBI. One entry per CDR3 protein results from TCRdb running MiXCR on the multiplex PCR reads. The sample yields approximately 600,000 distinct CDR3 sequences, 14% seen once. Study-wide results and caveats: Ophthalmopathy cases were set apart from stable hyperthyroidism by a 13 V-J model.

Source material: blood. The chain uses TRBV29-1 and TRBJ1-1, with TRBD1 as a possible D gene (6 bases). This clonotype originated in a woman aged 18 to 35 with Graves' ophthalmopathy. CDR3 bases: TGCAGCGGACGGGACACCGACACTGAAGCTTTCTTT. It is translated as CSGRDTDTEAFF.